In its sample, the clone carrying this T cell receptor (beta chain) was seen once. Its antigen remains unknown. Looked up from germline, CDR1 is LNHNV and CDR2 is YYDKDF (reference sequence). Between the trimmed V and J ends, which lost 5 bases and 7 bases, there was a span of 11 bases. This CDR3 comprises 13 residues. Clones were sequenced by immunoSEQ multiplex PCR, and TCRdb holds only the in-frame ones, with some missing. Of under 95,000 clones in the sample, 90% were seen once. The entry originates in a study of T cell responses to AZD1222 COVID-19 vaccine. Study details: Pooled samples include second doses given at about 4 or 12 weeks. Study-level findings and limits: Donors, mostly white British, included more females; clonal diversity was possibly underestimated. Of spike-specific TCRs, nearly half reportedly target regions left unmutated in variants.

This receptor was obtained from an adult in good health. The sample consisted of peripheral blood, taken on day 0 of AZD1222 vaccination. The V and J genes are TRBV15 and TRBJ2-2; no reliable D call. CDR3 sequence: CATSPSLDGELFF. In nucleotides, the CDR3 is TGTGCCACCAGCCCATCCCTTGACGGGGAGCTGTTTTTT.